The 13 T cell receptor beta chains given below trace back to one sample, sequenced in a study of radiation and T cells in renal cell carcinoma. As to time point: baseline pretreatment blood. Stated treatment: 15 Gy SBRT to primary tumor, nephrectomy 4 weeks later. Produced via immunoSEQ multiplex PCR; TCRdb's table is partial and in-frame only. The data contain 70,000 to 100,000 clones, about four fifths of them singletons. The material was blood, obtained from a patient whose treatment included radiotherapy and nephrectomy. These receptors were taken from a man aged 60 to 69 with renal cell carcinoma.

The J gene is TRBJ2-2, the V gene TRBV14; D might be TRBD2 (5 bases). This CDR3 has 16 residues. The germline gives CDR1 SGHDN, CDR2 FVKESK. The V and J ends lost 0 bases and 0 bases respectively, with 8 bases between them. The CDR3 spells CASSQERASNTGELFF. The CDR3 nucleotides are TGTGCCAGCAGCCAAGAGAGGGCGTCGAACACCGGGGAGCTGTTTTTT. The full variable domain, rest sourced from reference TRBV14 and TRBJ2-2, is EAGVTQFPSHSVIEKGQTVTLRCDPISGHDNLYWYRRVMGKEIKFLLHFVKESKQDESGMPNNRFLAERTGGTYSTLKVQPAELEDSGVYFCASSQERASNTGELFFGEGSRLTVL.

The chain uses TRBV6-5 and TRBJ2-5; tentatively, D is TRBD2 (7 bases). The CDR3 is 14 residues long. From germline, CDR1 is MNHEY and CDR2 SVGAGI. V lost 0 bases, J lost 4 bases, and 9 bases lay in between. The CDR3 region is CASSYSGGRETQYF. The CDR3, as DNA: TGTGCCAGCAGTTACTCCGGGGGGCGAGAGACCCAGTACTTC.

The chain links TRBV2 to TRBJ2-5; 12 nucleotides line up with TRBD2. J was trimmed by 5 bases and V by 7 bases; bases with no gene match: 5. The germline gives CDR1 SNHLY, CDR2 FYNNEI. The CDR3 has 14 amino acids. This CDR3 is CASKLLAGGETQYF. For the CDR3, the DNA is TGTGCCAGCAAGCTACTAGCGGGGGGTGAGACCCAGTACTTC.

The rearrangement joins TRBV29-1 to TRBJ2-5, with TRBD1 matching over 7 bases. Germline V lookup: CDR1 SQVTM, CDR2 ANQGSEA. The CDR3 is 13 amino acids. Losses at the gene ends were 7 bases for V and 2 bases for J; bases not matched to a gene: 7. For the CDR3, the DNA is TGCAGCGCTTGGGACAGATCACAAGAGACCCAGTACTTC. This gives the protein CSAWDRSQETQYF.

This clone was counted between two and nine times. The chain links TRBV19 to TRBJ2-5; 11 bases match TRBD2. Per germline, CDR1 LNHDA and CDR2 SQIVND (reference sequence). V lost 3 bases and J lost 2; bases outside the gene matches: 5. The length of the CDR3 is 16 residues. The CDR3 DNA reads TGTGCCAGTAGTATCTCCCGACTAGCGGGACAAGAGACCCAGTACTTC. It specifies CASSISRLAGQETQYF.

The rearrangement links TRBV12-5 to TRBJ2-6; D might be TRBD1 (5 bases). The CDR3 is made up of 18 amino acids. Germline loops: CDR1 LGHNT, CDR2 FRNRAP. Trimming took off 5 bases at V and 5 bases at J, with 22 bases between the two ends. This CDR3 is CASGLACAGQSRANVLTF. The CDR3 DNA reads TGTGCTAGTGGTCTTGCCTGTGCAGGACAAAGTCGGGCCAACGTCCTGACTTTC.

The chain couples TRBV10-3 to TRBJ2-3; 11 bases line up with TRBD2. CDR3 length: 18 amino acids. The V and J ends lost 4 bases and 2 bases, in that order; junction bases with no gene match: 11. Germline-derived CDR1 and CDR2 are ENHRY and SYGVKD. The CDR3 spells CAISGGTSGKRDTDTQYF. CDR3 in DNA: TGTGCCATCAGTGGTGGGACTAGCGGAAAGCGGGACACAGATACGCAGTATTTT.

This chain connects TRBV4-1 to TRBJ1-4, with TRBD1 matching over 9 bases. The CDR3 loop spans 15 amino acids. V was clipped by 4 bases and J by 7 bases; unmatched bases: 7. The V gene's germline CDR1 is MGHRA and CDR2 YSYEKL. CDR3 nucleotide sequence: TGCGCCAGCAGCCCGCGGGACAGGGAAAGTGAAAAACTGTTTTTT. Translating gives CASSPRDRESEKLFF.

The chain combines TRBV28 with TRBJ2-5; 7 nucleotides match TRBD1. The CDR3 runs to 14 residues. The J segment lost 1 base and the V segment lost 6 bases, leaving 5 bases of the junction unmatched. Germline lookup yields CDR1 MDHEN and CDR2 SYDVKM. CDR3 sequence: CASSQWDSQETQYF. CDR3 sequence (DNA): TGTGCCAGCAGCCAATGGGACAGCCAAGAGACCCAGTACTTC.

The V and J genes are TRBV5-6 and TRBJ2-2, with 8 bases that match TRBD1. The CDR3 length is 16 residues. CDR1 SGHDT and CDR2 YYEEEE come from the germline V gene. V shed 3 bases and J 1 base; nucleotides not matched to a gene: 5. CDR3 sequence: CASSSPGTGNTGELFF. For the CDR3, the DNA is TGTGCCAGCAGCTCGCCCGGGACAGGGAACACCGGGGAGCTGTTTTTT.

The gene calls are TRBV7-2 and TRBJ2-3; 10 nucleotides align to TRBD2. V was clipped by 5 bases and J by 0 bases; unmatched bases: 2. The CDR3 sequence is 15 residues long. The germline V gene has CDR1 SGHTA and CDR2 FQGNSA. The DNA of the CDR3 is TGTGCCAGCAGCGTGGGACTAGCGAGCACAGATACGCAGTATTTT. Protein: CASSVGLASTDTQYF.

This clone was detected only once. This chain uses TRBV7-9 with TRBJ2-1; D uncertain. Germline lookup yields CDR1 SEHNR and CDR2 FQNEAQ (reference sequence). This CDR3 has 13 residues. The ends were cut back, 1 base at V and 9 bases at J, with 10 bases in the middle. The CDR3 loop reads CASSLGGWGEQFF. CDR3 bases: TGTGCCAGCAGCTTAGGGGGTTGGGGTGAGCAGTTCTTC.

This chain connects TRBV6-5 to TRBJ2-1; 8 nucleotides match TRBD1. The ends lost 6 bases at V and 6 bases at J; junction bases unmatched: 4. Germline V lookup: CDR1 MNHEY, CDR2 SVGAGI. This CDR3 is built from 13 residues. The CDR3: CASRSTGGNEQFF. DNA for the CDR3: TGTGCCAGCAGAAGCACAGGGGGCAATGAGCAGTTCTTC.